Each of the 5 T cell receptor beta chains below was sequenced from the same sample in a study of early T cells in non-severe SARS-CoV-2 infection. TCRdb recomputed calls from the 5' RACE reads with MiXCR, one row per CDR3 protein. The sample consists of about 59,000 distinct CDR3 sequences, roughly an eighth of them appearing once. The specimen comprised whole blood, sampled at baseline. The source of these receptors is an adult who was a healthcare worker with PCR-confirmed SARS-CoV-2 infection or an uninfected control (not recorded which).

This sequence joins TRBV2 and TRBJ2-4, with unresolved D. The length of the CDR3 is 13 residues. CDR1 is SNHLY and CDR2 is FYNNEI in the germline V gene. V lost 1 base and J lost 9, with 10 bases in between. CDR3 residues: CASSEGPIIIQYF. Here the CDR3 DNA reads TGTGCCAGCAGTGAAGGGCCCATCATCATTCAGTACTTC.

There are a few counts of this clonotype. V gene TRBV25-1 combines with J gene TRBJ2-7, with D perhaps TRBD1 (6 bases). Germline V lookup: CDR1 MGHDK, CDR2 SYGVNS. The CDR3 covers 13 residues. Trimming took 7 bases from V and 1 from J, leaving 11 bases between them. The CDR3, as DNA: TGTGCCAGCACCCTGGACAGTTCCTACGAGCAGTACTTC. Residues: CASTLDSSYEQYF.

The rearrangement uses TRBV6-2 or TRBV6-3 and TRBJ2-3; D gene ambiguous. There are 15 residues in the CDR3. Germline CDR1 reads MNHEY; CDR2 reads SVGEGT. Trimming stripped 5 bases from V and 2 bases from J, with 14 bases between. Written as DNA, the CDR3 is TGTGCCAGCAGTCCCCTGGGGAAGTCCACAGATACGCAGTATTTT. Residues: CASSPLGKSTDTQYF.

V usage is TRBV24-1 and J usage is TRBJ1-4, with 7 bases identical to TRBD1. This CDR3 contains 14 residues. CDR1 KGHDR and CDR2 SFDVKD come from the germline V gene. Trimming took 5 bases from V and 7 from J; bases not matched to a gene: 6. DNA for the CDR3: TGTGCCACCAGTGCCCAGGGGGAAGGTGAAAAACTGTTTTTT. This encodes CATSAQGEGEKLFF.

This clonotype was seen a handful of times. J is TRBJ2-3 and V is TRBV7-9, with TRBD2 identical over 8 bases. V dropped 2 bases and J dropped 1; count of bases not matched to a gene: 2. CDR1 is SEHNR and CDR2 is FQNEAQ in the germline V gene (reference sequence). The CDR3 is 15 amino acids. CDR3 in amino acids: CASSLTRGGTDTQYF. The CDR3 nucleotides read TGTGCCAGCAGCTTAACGCGGGGGGGCACAGATACGCAGTATTTT.